Sequencing of this T cell receptor beta chain was carried out in a study of low-dose radiotherapy and immunotherapy resistance in tumors. Whole-study context: With fractions of 0.5 Gy given every 2 weeks, Cohort 1 accumulated a total of 6.5 Gy. Individuals in Cohort 2 had 1 Gy per fraction every two weeks, adding up to 13 Gy over 26 weeks.

At least ten counts were recorded for this clonotype. Per the germline V gene, CDR1 is SGHVS and CDR2 is FQNEAQ. Trimming stripped 2 bases from V and 3 bases from J, with 9 bases between. The CDR3 runs 14 residues. Time point given: after trial treatment. Treatment specified: LDRT plus nivolumab, ipilimumab, low-dose cyclophosphamide and aspirin (RACIN trial). Every donor's regimen consisted of nivolumab, ipilimumab, aspirin, low-dose cyclophosphamide and low-dose radiotherapy. First-strand cDNA relied on TRAV- and TRBV-specific primers spanning alpha and beta chains. A roughly 20-cycle PCR with a constant-region primer and V-primer adapter amplified TCRs. Through in vitro transcription, the mRNA that had been isolated was amplified. One entry per CDR3 protein, called by TCRdb with MiXCR from the reads. Among about 39,000 distinct CDR3 sequences listed, around 20% were seen once.

This receptor was obtained from a female donor with ovarian cancer. This rearrangement joins TRBV7-8 to TRBJ2-3; maybe TRBD1 (5 bases). The sample consisted of PBMCs, taken after low-dose radiotherapy plus immunotherapy. CDR3 region: CASSLQGYTDTQYF. The DNA for the CDR3 is TGTGCCAGCAGCTTACAGGGTTATACAGATACGCAGTATTTT.